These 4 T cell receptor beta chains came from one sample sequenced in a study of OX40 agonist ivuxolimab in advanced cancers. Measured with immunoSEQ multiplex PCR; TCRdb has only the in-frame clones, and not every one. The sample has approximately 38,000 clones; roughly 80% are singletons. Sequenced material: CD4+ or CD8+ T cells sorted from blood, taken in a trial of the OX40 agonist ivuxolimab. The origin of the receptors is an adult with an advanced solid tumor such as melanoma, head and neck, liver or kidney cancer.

The CDR3 DNA is TGTGCCAGCAGCGCGGATCTCAGGACCGGGGAGCTGTTTTTT. It specifies CASSADLRTGELFF. The chain links TRBV7-9 to TRBJ2-2; D uncertain. V was pared by 5 bases and J by 5 bases, with 12 bases between. Germline CDR1 reads SEHNR; CDR2 reads FQNEAQ (reference sequence). The CDR3 loop spans 14 amino acids.

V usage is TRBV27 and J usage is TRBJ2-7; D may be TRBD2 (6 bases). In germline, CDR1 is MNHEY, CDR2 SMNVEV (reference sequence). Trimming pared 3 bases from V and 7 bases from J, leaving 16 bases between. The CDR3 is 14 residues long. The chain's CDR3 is CASSFRLGAGEQYF. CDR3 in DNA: TGTGCCAGCAGTTTCCGGCTAGGGGCGGGGGAGCAGTACTTC.

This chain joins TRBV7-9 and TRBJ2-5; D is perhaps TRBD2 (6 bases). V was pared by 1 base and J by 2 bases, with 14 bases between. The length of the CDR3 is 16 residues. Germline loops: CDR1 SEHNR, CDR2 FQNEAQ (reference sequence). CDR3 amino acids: CASSLVAGRLQETQYF. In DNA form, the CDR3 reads TGTGCCAGCAGCTTAGTTGCGGGACGGCTTCAAGAGACCCAGTACTTC.

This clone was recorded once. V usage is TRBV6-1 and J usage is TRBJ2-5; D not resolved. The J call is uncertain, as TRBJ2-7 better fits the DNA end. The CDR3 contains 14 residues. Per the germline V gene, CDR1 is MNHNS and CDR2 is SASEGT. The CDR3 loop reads CASSESAASYEQYF. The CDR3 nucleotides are TGTGCCAGCAGTGAATCGGCGGCCTCCTACGAGCAGTACTTC.